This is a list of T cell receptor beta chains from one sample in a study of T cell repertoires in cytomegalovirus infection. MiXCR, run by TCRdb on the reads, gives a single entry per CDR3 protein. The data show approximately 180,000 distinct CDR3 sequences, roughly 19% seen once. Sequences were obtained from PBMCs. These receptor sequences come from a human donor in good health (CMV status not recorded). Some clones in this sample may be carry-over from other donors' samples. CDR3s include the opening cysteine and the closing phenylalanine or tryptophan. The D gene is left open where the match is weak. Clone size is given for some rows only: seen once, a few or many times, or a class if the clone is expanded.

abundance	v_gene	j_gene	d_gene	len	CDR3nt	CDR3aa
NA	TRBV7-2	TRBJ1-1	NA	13	TGTGCCAGCAGCCAGACAAGTTTCGCTGAAGCTTTCTTT	CASSQTSFAEAFF
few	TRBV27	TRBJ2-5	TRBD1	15	TGTGCCAGCAGTCGCGGGACAGGGGGGTTAGAGACCCAGTACTTC	CASSRGTGGLETQYF
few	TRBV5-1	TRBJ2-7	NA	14	TGCGCCAGCAGCTTATCCGGGACGGCTTACGAGCAGTACTTC	CASSLSGTAYEQYF
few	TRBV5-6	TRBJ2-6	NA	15	TGTGCCAGCAGCTTGGTAACAGCTGGGGCCAACGTCCTGACTTTC	CASSLVTAGANVLTF
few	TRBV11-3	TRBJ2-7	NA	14	TGTGCCAGCAGCCCCGGGGGGCCGGGTTACGAGCAGTACTTC	CASSPGGPGYEQYF
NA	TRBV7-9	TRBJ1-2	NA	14	TGTGCCAGCAGCTCGGGGACGGGGACGGGAGGCTACACCTTC	CASSSGTGTGGYTF
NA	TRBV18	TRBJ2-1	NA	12	TGTGCCAGCTCACTCGACCCGGCTGAGCAGTTCTTC	CASSLDPAEQFF
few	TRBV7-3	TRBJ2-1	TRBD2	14	TGTGCCAGCAGCTCGCGGGGGGGCGGAGATGAGCAGTTCTTC	CASSSRGGGDEQFF
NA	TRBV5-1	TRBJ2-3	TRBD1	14	TGCGCCAGCAGCCTAGGGGGCTTTACAGATACGCAGTATTTT	CASSLGGFTDTQYF
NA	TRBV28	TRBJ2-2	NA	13	TGTGCCAGCAGTTTGGGGGTCCAGAGGGAGCTGTTTTTT	CASSLGVQRELFF
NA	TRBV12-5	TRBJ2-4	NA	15	TGTGCTAGTGGTTTGCCACGACAGGTTGAGGACATTCAGTACTTC	CASGLPRQVEDIQYF
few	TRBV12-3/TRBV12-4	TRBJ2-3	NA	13	TGTGCCAGCGGGGACACGTTTACAGATACGCAGTATTTT	CASGDTFTDTQYF
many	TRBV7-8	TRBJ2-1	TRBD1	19	TGTGCCAGCAGCCGGGGACAGGGTATTCCCATCCATCCCTCCATTGAGCAGTTCTTC	CASSRGQGIPIHPSIEQFF
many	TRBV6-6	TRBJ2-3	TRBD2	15	TGTGCCAGCCTATCCTCGCGGGGGGTCTCAGATACGCAGTATTTT	CASLSSRGVSDTQYF
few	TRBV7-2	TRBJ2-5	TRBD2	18	TGTGCCAGCAGGTGGTGGGCTAGCGGGAGGGCTGATCAAGAGACCCAGTACTTC	CASRWWASGRADQETQYF
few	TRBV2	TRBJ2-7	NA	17	TGTGCCAGCAGTGAAGGATCCGGGCGGGGACACCGTGGAGAGCAGTACTTC	CASSEGSGRGHRGEQYF
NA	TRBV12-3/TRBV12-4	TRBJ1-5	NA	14	TGTGCCAGCAGTTTAGCCTCTAGTTTTCAGCCCCAGCATTTT	CASSLASSFQPQHF
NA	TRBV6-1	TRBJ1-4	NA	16	TGTGCCAGCAGTGCCGACCGATTTGCAACTAATGAAAAACTGTTTTTT	CASSADRFATNEKLFF
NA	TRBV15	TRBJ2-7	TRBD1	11	TGTGCCACCAGCAGCCGGGACAGGTTGTACTTC	CATSSRDRLYF
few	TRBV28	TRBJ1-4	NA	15	TGTGCCAGCAGTTTGGCTGGATCCTTTAATGAAAAACTGTTTTTT	CASSLAGSFNEKLFF
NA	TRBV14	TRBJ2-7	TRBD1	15	TGTGCCAGCAGCCGCTATGCGCAGGGGGCCTACGAGCAGTACTTC	CASSRYAQGAYEQYF
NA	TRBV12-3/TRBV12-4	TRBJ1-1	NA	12	TGTGCCAGCAGTTTATCGGTCACTGAAGCTTTCTTT	CASSLSVTEAFF
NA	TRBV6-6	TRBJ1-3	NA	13	TGTGCCAGCAGTTGGGGGGATGGAAACACCATATATTTT	CASSWGDGNTIYF
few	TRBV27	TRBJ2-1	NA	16	TGTGCCAGCAGTTTATCGAGAGGGGCCGTCTACAATGAGCAGTTCTTC	CASSLSRGAVYNEQFF
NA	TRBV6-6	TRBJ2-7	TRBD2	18	TGTGCCTCCCTCCAGGGACTAGCGGGACCCCGTGGTTCCTACGAGCAGTACTTC	CASLQGLAGPRGSYEQYF
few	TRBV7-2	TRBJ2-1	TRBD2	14	TGTGCCAGAGTAGCGGGGCTTATAAACAATGAGCAGTTCTTC	CARVAGLINNEQFF
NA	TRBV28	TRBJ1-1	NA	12	TGTGCCAGCAGTTTGGGCAGTAGTGAAGCTTTCTTT	CASSLGSSEAFF
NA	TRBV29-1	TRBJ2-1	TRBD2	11	TGCAGCGGCGGGAGGGGCGATGAGCAGTTCTTC	CSGGRGDEQFF
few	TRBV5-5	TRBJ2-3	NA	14	TGTGCCAGCAGCTGGAGGGGGGGAACAGATACGCAGTATTTT	CASSWRGGTDTQYF
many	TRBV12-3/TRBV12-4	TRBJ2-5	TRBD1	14	TGTGCCAGCAGACTGACAGGGGGAAGGGAGACCCAGTACTTC	CASRLTGGRETQYF
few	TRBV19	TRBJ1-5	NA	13	TGTGCCAGTAGGACGGATAGCAATCAGCCCCAGCATTTT	CASRTDSNQPQHF
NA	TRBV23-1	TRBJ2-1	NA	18	TGCGCCAGCAGTCAATTTGTGGGTAGCGGAGACCCCTACAATGAGCAGTTCTTC	CASSQFVGSGDPYNEQFF
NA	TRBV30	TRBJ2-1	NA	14	TGTGCCTGGAGTGCCATCACTAGGTACAATGAGCAGTTCTTC	CAWSAITRYNEQFF
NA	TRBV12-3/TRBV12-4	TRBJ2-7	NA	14	TGTGCCAGCAGTTTAAACCCGTTAAGATACGAGCAGTACTTC	CASSLNPLRYEQYF
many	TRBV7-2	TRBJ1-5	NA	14	TGTGCCAGCAGCGGGGGGGGACAATCGCAGCCCCAGCATTTT	CASSGGGQSQPQHF
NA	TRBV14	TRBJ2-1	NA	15	TGTGCCAGCAGCCACGAACAGCGGCCCTACAATGAGCAGTTCTTC	CASSHEQRPYNEQFF
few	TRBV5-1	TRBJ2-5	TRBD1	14	TGCGCCAGCGGCGGACAGGGGAACCAAGAGACCCAGTACTTC	CASGGQGNQETQYF
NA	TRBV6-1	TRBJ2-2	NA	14	TGTGCCAGCAACAGGTTCGCTAACACCGGGGAGCTGTTTTTT	CASNRFANTGELFF
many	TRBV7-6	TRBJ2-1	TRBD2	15	TGTGCCAGCAGCATACTAGCGGGAGGGTCCAATGAGCAGTTCTTC	CASSILAGGSNEQFF
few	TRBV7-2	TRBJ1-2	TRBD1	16	TGTGCCAGCAGCACAGGGGACAGGGGGCACGGCTATGGCTACACCTTC	CASSTGDRGHGYGYTF